The 32 T cell receptor beta chains reported below all come from one sample, sequenced in a study of cytomegalovirus exposure and HLA in healthy donors. The assay was immunoSEQ multiplex PCR, and TCRdb's table has in-frame clones only and misses some. In the table there are 150,000 to 200,000 clones, around 81% of which are singletons. The sample taken for sequencing was PBMCs. All receptors come from a man aged 30-40 years in good health and CMV-seropositive.

V gene TRBV18 combines with J gene TRBJ2-2; TRBD1 agrees at 7 bases. Germline V gene data show CDR1 as KGHSH and CDR2 as LQKENI. The CDR3 runs 18 residues. The ends lost 3 bases at V and 0 bases at J; junction bases unmatched: 10. The CDR3 loop reads CASSPRDSIRANTGELFF. The CDR3 DNA reads as TGTGCCAGCTCACCTCGGGACAGCATAAGGGCGAACACCGGGGAGCTGTTTTTT. Based on the CDR3 plus reference TRBV18 and TRBJ2-2, the full variable domain is NAGVMQNPRHLVRRRGQEARLRCSPMKGHSHVYWYRQLPEEGLKFMVYLQKENIIDESGMPKERFSAEFPKEGPSILRIQQVVRGDSAAYFCASSPRDSIRANTGELFFGEGSRLTVL.

The V gene is TRBV7-9, the J gene TRBJ2-3; 10 nucleotides agree with TRBD2. CDR3 size: 19 residues. V lost 1 base, J lost 7 bases, and 17 bases stayed unmatched. The germline gives CDR1 SEHNR, CDR2 FQNEAQ (reference sequence). In DNA, the CDR3 is TGTGCCAGCAGCTTAGTCCCACCCACTAGCGGGGTACCCAGGCATACGCAGTATTTT. Protein sequence: CASSLVPPTSGVPRHTQYF. The full variable domain, completed using reference TRBV7-9 and TRBJ2-3, is DTGVSQNPRHKITKRGQNVTFRCDPISEHNRLYWYRQTLGQGPEFLTYFQNEAQLEKSRLLSDRFSAERPKGSFSTLEIQRTEQGDSAMYLCASSLVPPTSGVPRHTQYFGPGTRLTVL.

The J gene is TRBJ2-5, the V gene TRBV4-1, with 12 bases fitting TRBD2. V shed 3 bases, J shed 4 bases, and the junction held 3 bases outside the gene matches. There are 15 residues in the CDR3. Germline loops: CDR1 MGHRA, CDR2 YSYEKL. The CDR3 sequence is CASSQAGLAGETQYF. As DNA, the CDR3 is TGCGCCAGCAGCCAGGCGGGACTAGCGGGAGAGACCCAGTACTTC.

V is TRBV5-6 and J is TRBJ1-1, with 9 bases fitting TRBD1. This CDR3 contains 15 residues. J gave up 5 bases and V 0 bases, and 5 bases lay outside the gene matches. In germline, CDR1 is SGHDT, CDR2 YYEEEE. The CDR3 sequence is CASSLVGQGFTEAFF. The CDR3 DNA is TGTGCCAGCAGCTTGGTTGGACAGGGGTTTACTGAAGCTTTCTTT.

The chain links TRBV4-2 to TRBJ2-4; 9 bases align to TRBD1. Germline CDR1 reads LGHNA; CDR2 reads YNFKEQ. This CDR3 is 13 amino acids long. The V segment lost 3 bases and the J segment 7 bases; nucleotides outside the gene matches: 1. In DNA form, the CDR3 reads TGTGCCAGCAGCCACGGGACAGGGAACATTCAGTACTTC. Translated, it gives CASSHGTGNIQYF.

This clone was seen a single time. The chain is built from TRBV11-2 and TRBJ1-5; D unclear. Per the germline V gene, CDR1 is SGHAT and CDR2 is FQNNGV. CDR3 size: 13 residues. Trimming shortened V by 2 bases and J by 4 bases, and 6 bases separated the two germline ends. The CDR3 is CASSLSENQPQHF. The CDR3 DNA reads as TGTGCCAGCAGCTTATCTGAGAATCAGCCCCAGCATTTT.

The V and J genes are TRBV7-2 and TRBJ1-2; D perhaps matches TRBD1 (5 bases). Germline values: CDR1 SGHTA, CDR2 FQGNSA. Trimming took off 0 bases at V and 14 bases at J, with 13 bases between the two ends. This CDR3 is built from 12 residues. The CDR3 protein is CASSLATERATF. CDR3 bases: TGTGCCAGCAGCTTAGCGACAGAAAGGGCTACCTTC.

The chain is built from TRBV27 and TRBJ2-2; a weak D match, TRBD2 (6 bases). The V gene lost 6 bases and the J gene lost 6 bases, with 17 bases spanning the gap. CDR1 is MNHEY and CDR2 is SMNVEV in the germline V gene (reference sequence). The length of the CDR3 is 15 residues. For the CDR3, the DNA is TGTGCCAGCAGAGCTGGGGGGTCCGAGGCCGGGGAGCTGTTTTTT. Its translation is CASRAGGSEAGELFF.

The gene calls are TRBV27 and TRBJ1-1, with 9 bases aligning to TRBD1. V lost 4 bases to trimming and J lost 0 bases; unmatched junction nucleotides: 9. This CDR3 has 17 amino acids. Germline loops: CDR1 MNHEY, CDR2 SMNVEV (reference sequence). The CDR3 sequence: CASSSLGTGNMNTEAFF. CDR3 coding DNA: TGTGCCAGCAGTTCGCTGGGGACAGGGAACATGAACACTGAAGCTTTCTTT.

This clone was seen a single time. This chain uses TRBV18 with TRBJ1-2; 8 nucleotides match TRBD1. The ends lost 5 bases at V and 7 bases at J; junction bases unmatched: 12. This CDR3 is built from 15 residues. The germline gives CDR1 KGHSH, CDR2 LQKENI. The CDR3 DNA reads TGTGCCAGCTCAAAGGACAGGGCGTTGAGCGGTGGCTACACCTTC. This sequence encodes CASSKDRALSGGYTF.

The chain couples TRBV19 to TRBJ1-6, with a tentative D call TRBD1 (5 bases). The CDR3 extends over 16 amino acids. Germline CDR1 and CDR2: LNHDA and SQIVND (reference sequence). Trimming took off 1 base at V and 8 bases at J, with 15 bases between the two ends. The chain's CDR3 is CASSIVTRKGYSPLHF. In nucleotides, the CDR3 is TGTGCCAGTAGTATAGTAACCAGAAAGGGGTATTCACCCCTCCACTTT.

The rearrangement joins TRBV7-2 to TRBJ2-5; 8 bases fit TRBD2. This CDR3 has 17 amino acids. CDR1 and CDR2 (germline): SGHTA, FQGNSA. V dropped 3 bases and J dropped 4; count of bases not matched to a gene: 13. The DNA of the CDR3 is TGTGCCAGCAGCTTTCTCTCGGCGGGGGGCCTCTTAGAGACCCAGTACTTC. The encoded protein is CASSFLSAGGLLETQYF.

In DNA form, the CDR3 reads TGCGCCAGCAGCTTGGGTGGGACTGCCACCACCGGGGAGCTGTTTTTT. This translates into CASSLGGTATTGELFF. This chain links TRBV5-1 with TRBJ2-2, with TRBD2 as a possible D gene (6 bases). With 0 bases removed from V and 4 bases from J, the gap between germline ends came to 13 bases. CDR3 length: 16 amino acids. Looked up from germline, CDR1 is SGHRS and CDR2 is YFSETQ.

This chain uses TRBV11-2 with TRBJ2-7; 9 bases line up with TRBD2. The CDR3 has 12 amino acids. CDR1 is SGHAT, CDR2 FQNNGV, per germline. The trim removed 6 bases at V and 6 bases at J, leaving 3 bases unmatched. CDR3 DNA sequence: TGTGCCAGCAGGGTAGCGGGGGTCGAGCAGTACTTC. Translation gives CASRVAGVEQYF.

The CDR3 loop is CASRNLLAGHTDTQYF. CDR3 in DNA: TGTGCCAGCAGGAATCTACTAGCGGGGCACACAGATACGCAGTATTTT. The chain recombines TRBV2 with TRBJ2-3; 10 bases are shared with TRBD2. The V gene end was trimmed by 6 bases and the J gene end by 2 bases; junction bases not matched to a gene: 8. Germline CDR1 SNHLY, CDR2 FYNNEI. This CDR3 contains 16 residues.

This sequence joins TRBV13 and TRBJ1-2, with TRBD1 identical over 9 bases. Trimming removed 4 bases from V and 1 base from J; junction bases left unmatched: 7. The CDR3 is 16 residues long. Germline V CDR1 and CDR2: PRHDT, FYEKMQ (reference sequence). CDR3 nucleotide sequence: TGTGCCAGCAGCTGGGACAGGGAAAGGGATAACTATGGCTACACCTTC. Residues: CASSWDRERDNYGYTF.

The CDR3 sequence: CASSLRGAGYGYTF. The CDR3 DNA follows: TGTGCCAGCAGCTTACGGGGGGCAGGCTATGGCTACACCTTC. V gene TRBV7-2 combines with J gene TRBJ1-2; a possible D gene is TRBD1 (6 bases). The CDR3 consists of 14 residues. Trimming cost V 2 bases and J 4 bases, with 11 bases left between them. Germline CDR1 reads SGHTA; CDR2 reads FQGNSA.

The rearrangement links TRBV5-4 to TRBJ2-7; D might be TRBD1 (7 bases). This CDR3 spans 15 amino acids. Germline CDR1 SGHNT, CDR2 YYREEE (reference sequence). Between the trimmed V and J ends, which lost 4 bases and 9 bases, there was a span of 23 bases. The CDR3 coding sequence is TGTGCCAGCAGCCGCGGGACAGCCGAGCCGGTTGGGCAGTACTTC. Translating it yields CASSRGTAEPVGQYF.

The chain carries TRBV5-1 and TRBJ1-6, with unresolved D. The CDR3 has 16 residues. V shed 0 bases and J shed 5 bases, with 12 bases lying between them. Per germline, CDR1 SGHRS and CDR2 YFSETQ. The CDR3 sequence is CASSLVGGSDNSPLHF. The CDR3 region has the DNA TGCGCCAGCAGCTTGGTTGGAGGGTCTGATAATTCACCCCTCCACTTT.

This chain uses TRBV10-3 with TRBJ2-2, with D maybe TRBD1 (5 bases). Trimming removed 11 bases from V and 7 bases from J, with 11 bases in between. This CDR3 region has 11 residues. Germline assignment: CDR1 ENHRY and CDR2 SYGVKD. CDR3: CASWGSGELFF. CDR3 nucleotide sequence: TGTGCCTCGTGGGGCAGCGGGGAGCTGTTTTTT.

A few counts support this clone. This rearrangement joins TRBV12-5 to TRBJ1-5; 11 bases agree with TRBD1. The length of the CDR3 is 18 residues. Germline lookup yields CDR1 LGHNT and CDR2 FRNRAP. V shed 6 bases, J shed 3 bases, and the junction held 13 bases outside the gene matches. CDR3 bases: TGTGCTAGTGGGCAGATATTCGGGACAGGGGGTTTCAATCAGCCCCAGCATTTT. Protein product: CASGQIFGTGGFNQPQHF.

The genes are TRBV6-5 and TRBJ2-1, with D possibly being TRBD2 (5 bases). There are 14 residues in the CDR3. V was pared by 2 bases and J by 10 bases, with 15 bases between. Germline loops: CDR1 MNHEY, CDR2 SVGAGI. The CDR3 loop is CASSYGLLAKEQFF. The CDR3 region has the DNA TGTGCCAGCAGTTACGGACTGTTGGCCAAGGAGCAGTTCTTC.

This chain uses TRBV27 with TRBJ1-2, with D hard to call. The V end lost 2 bases, the J end lost 5 bases, and 18 bases lay between the germline ends. Germline CDR1 MNHEY, CDR2 SMNVEV (reference sequence). This CDR3 comprises 16 residues. CDR3: CASSLKLGGPRYGYTF. CDR3 nucleotide sequence: TGTGCCAGCAGTTTAAAACTAGGCGGCCCCAGATATGGCTACACCTTC.

The V gene is TRBV7-2, the J gene TRBJ1-2; D is perhaps TRBD1 (6 bases). The length of the CDR3 is 14 residues. The V gene's germline CDR1 is SGHTA and CDR2 FQGNSA. V lost 0 bases to trimming and J lost 6 bases, with 11 bases between them. The DNA of the CDR3 is TGTGCCAGCAGCTTAGCGGGACATGGGAATGGCTACACCTTC. It translates to CASSLAGHGNGYTF.

V is TRBV2 and J is TRBJ2-2, with 11 positions matching TRBD1. The CDR3 has 16 residues. V trimming: 4 bases; J trimming: 7 bases; junction bases outside the gene matches: 8. Per the germline V gene, CDR1 is SNHLY and CDR2 is FYNNEI. Here the CDR3 reads CASSVPDRGPGGELFF. CDR3 DNA: TGTGCCAGCAGTGTCCCGGACAGGGGGCCGGGCGGGGAGCTGTTTTTT.

The CDR3 DNA reads as TGCGCCAGCAGCTTGGGGGACGGGGGGCCAAGTACCTACGAGCAGTACTTC. Residues: CASSLGDGGPSTYEQYF. The chain uses TRBV5-1 and TRBJ2-7; perhaps TRBD2 as D (7 bases). The CDR3 runs to 17 residues. CDR1 SGHRS and CDR2 YFSETQ come from the germline V gene. V lost 0 bases to trimming and J lost 2 bases, with 18 bases between them.

The chain recombines TRBV9 with TRBJ1-5; 9 nucleotides line up with TRBD1. V lost 4 bases and J lost 6; bases outside the gene matches: 8. From germline, CDR1 is SGDLS and CDR2 YYNGEE. This CDR3 comprises 15 residues. The CDR3 protein is CASSQGQGGVQPQHF. The CDR3, as DNA: TGTGCCAGCAGCCAGGGACAGGGAGGGGTTCAGCCCCAGCATTTT.

The V call is TRBV9, the J call TRBJ2-3, with D possibly TRBD1 on 6 matching bases. The V gene's germline CDR1 is SGDLS and CDR2 YYNGEE. The CDR3 length is 15 residues. The V end was cut by 2 bases, the J end by 1 base, with 11 bases between. The CDR3 DNA reads TGTGCCAGCAGCGTGGGGGCCCGCGGCACAGATACGCAGTATTTT. Its protein product is CASSVGARGTDTQYF.

The chain links TRBV9 to TRBJ2-5; possible D gene TRBD2, 6 bases. CDR3 length equals 16 residues. The germline gives CDR1 SGDLS, CDR2 YYNGEE. V was pared by 0 bases and J by 5 bases, with 17 bases between. CDR3 sequence (DNA): TGTGCCAGCAGCGTAGGTAGAGCGGGCTTAGGGGAGACCCAGTACTTC. Translating gives CASSVGRAGLGETQYF.

The chain combines TRBV28 with TRBJ2-3, with 7 bases matching TRBD1. The CDR3 contains 14 residues. Germline V lookup: CDR1 MDHEN, CDR2 SYDVKM. V trimming: 7 bases; J trimming: 4 bases; junction bases outside the gene matches: 8. The CDR3 DNA reads TGTGCCAGCATTCACAGGGGCCGTCCAGATACGCAGTATTTT. Translation gives CASIHRGRPDTQYF. Supplemented by reference TRBV28 and TRBJ2-3, the full variable domain reads DVKVTQSSRYLVKRTGEKVFLECVQDMDHENMFWYRQDPGLGLRLIYFSYDVKMKEKGDIPEGYSVSREKKERFSLILESASTNQTSMYLCASIHRGRPDTQYFGPGTRLTVL.

The V call is TRBV29-1, the J call TRBJ2-7; TRBD1 matches 7 bases. The CDR3 covers 12 residues. V lost 5 bases, J lost 0 bases, and 1 base stayed unmatched. CDR1 and CDR2 from the germline V gene are SQVTM and ANQGSEA. The CDR3, as DNA: TGCAGCGTTAGGGACAGCTCCTACGAGCAGTACTTC. It codes for CSVRDSSYEQYF.

CDR3 region: CASSPGQLNTEAFF. In nucleotides, the CDR3 is TGTGCCAGCAGCCCAGGACAGCTGAACACTGAAGCTTTCTTT. This sequence joins TRBV4-2 and TRBJ1-1, with TRBD1 as a possible D gene (6 bases). Germline values: CDR1 LGHNA, CDR2 YNFKEQ. Trimming took 4 bases from V and 0 from J, leaving 9 bases between them. The CDR3 is 14 residues long.